This entry features one TCR beta chain sequence. cDNA came from about 0.51 to 1 ug RNA primed by random hexamers. From the immunoSEQ multiplex PCR reads, TCRdb called clonotypes with MiXCR, one entry per CDR3 protein. The table records 150,000 to 200,000 distinct CDR3 sequences, around 94% of them present only once. Trimming removed 3 bases from V and 8 bases from J, with 17 bases in between. Per the germline V gene, CDR1 is SGHRS and CDR2 is YFSETQ. The CDR3 spans 14 residues. The data were obtained in a study of CD8 T cells in Susac syndrome. The chain carries TRBV5-1 and TRBJ1-2; no clear D gene. The sequence came from a human donor in good health. Input material: CD4+ T cells from PBMCs. The CDR3 spells CASSWGSTLGGYTF. For the CDR3, the DNA is TGCGCCAGCAGCTGGGGATCGACTTTGGGGGGCTACACCTTC.